One sample yielded the 28 T cell receptor beta chains listed below, sequenced in a study of regulatory T cells in long-lasting Graves disease. The time point is: persistent/refractory GD, antithyroid drugs over 5 years with positive TRAb. PBMC-derived RNA was used for the TCR library. iRepertoire HTBI primers and Arm-PCR of CDR3 regions built TCR beta libraries. TCRdb passed the multiplex PCR reads through MiXCR, listing each CDR3 protein once. This table has over 300,000 distinct CDR3 sequences, roughly a fifth appearing once. The sequencing here drew on peripheral blood mononuclear cells (PBMCs), taken when the disease was refractory, from a patient treated with antithyroid drugs. The receptors come from a female donor with Graves disease.

The chain employs TRBV7-2 and TRBJ2-1, with a tentative D call TRBD1 (7 bases). The CDR3 spans 17 residues. Germline loops: CDR1 SGHTA, CDR2 FQGNSA. Trimming took off 3 bases at V and 3 bases at J, with 18 bases between the two ends. CDR3: CASSLRLGGQLYNEQFF. The CDR3 DNA reads as TGTGCCAGCAGCTTGAGGCTCGGGGGACAGCTCTACAATGAGCAGTTCTTC.

In this sample, this clonotype turned up many times. The chain recombines TRBV7-9 with TRBJ1-2; D gene ambiguous. Trimming took off 5 bases at V and 4 bases at J, with 8 bases between the two ends. The CDR3 totals 12 residues. Germline V CDR1 and CDR2: SEHNR, FQNEAQ (reference sequence). The CDR3 region has the DNA TGTGCCAGCAGCCGTCCCACCTATGGCTACACCTTC. It is translated as CASSRPTYGYTF.

In its sample, this clonotype was seen many times. The chain carries TRBV20-1 and TRBJ2-7; D may be TRBD1 or TRBD2 (6 bases each). The CDR3 spans 14 residues. CDR1 and CDR2 (germline): DFQATT, SNEGSKA (reference sequence). Between the trimmed V and J ends, which lost 6 bases and 3 bases, there was a span of 18 bases. This chain's CDR3 is CSAPRTAAGYEQYF. CDR3 in DNA: TGCAGTGCGCCCAGGACAGCAGCGGGCTACGAGCAGTACTTC.

This clonotype was seen ten or more times. The chain links TRBV10-2 to TRBJ2-4; D might be TRBD1 or TRBD2, each matching 7 bases. Trimming took off 3 bases at V and 16 bases at J, with 16 bases between the two ends. The CDR3 runs to 12 residues. CDR1 is WSHSY and CDR2 is SAAADI in the germline V gene. CDR3 in amino acids: CASSEAGTAFYF. The CDR3 nucleotides are TGCGCCAGCAGTGAAGCGGGGACAGCATTTTACTTC.

This clonotype was detected ten times or more. The V gene is TRBV28, the J gene TRBJ1-1, with a tentative D call TRBD1 (5 bases). This CDR3 contains 14 residues. The germline V gene encodes CDR1 MDHEN and CDR2 SYDVKM. Trimming stripped 5 bases from V and 8 bases from J, with 18 bases between. CDR3 in amino acids: CASSHWTAGTEAFF. DNA for the CDR3: TGTGCCAGCAGTCACTGGACGGCCGGGACCGAAGCTTTCTTT.

This clonotype was seen repeatedly, ten times or more. The rearrangement uses TRBV30 and TRBJ2-7, with 10 bases matching TRBD1. The germline CDR1 and CDR2 sequences are GTSNPN and SVGIG (reference sequence). The CDR3 runs to 13 residues. The V and J ends lost 0 bases and 5 bases, in that order; junction bases with no gene match: 1. For the CDR3, the DNA is TGTGCCTGGAGTGTTGGGACAGGGGACGAGCAGTACTTC. Protein: CAWSVGTGDEQYF.

About this clonotype itself: The junction does not match germline at one end; this may be a read error. This sequence joins TRBV29-1 and TRBJ2-2; TRBD2 aligns across 11 bases. The CDR3 loop spans 16 amino acids. Per germline, CDR1 SQVTM and CDR2 ANQGSEA. The CDR3 reads CSALLAGVPNTGEPFF. The CDR3 DNA is TGCAGCGCATTACTAGCGGGAGTACCGAACACCGGGGAGCCGTTTTTT.

The V and J genes are TRBV18 and TRBJ2-2; 7 bases are shared with TRBD1. The germline V gene has CDR1 KGHSH and CDR2 LQKENI. The CDR3 length is 20 residues. V was clipped by 0 bases and J by 0 bases; unmatched bases: 13. The CDR3 nucleotides read TGTGCCAGCTCACCACCAAGTCGCCCGGACAGGTTCGCGAACACCGGGGAGCTGTTTTTT. Its protein product is CASSPPSRPDRFANTGELFF. The full variable domain, completed using reference TRBV18 and TRBJ2-2, is NAGVMQNPRHLVRRRGQEARLRCSPMKGHSHVYWYRQLPEEGLKFMVYLQKENIIDESGMPKERFSAEFPKEGPSILRIQQVVRGDSAAYFCASSPPSRPDRFANTGELFFGEGSRLTVL.

This chain links TRBV9 with TRBJ2-7; perhaps TRBD2 as D (6 bases). V was shortened by 3 bases and J by 6 bases, with 19 bases between the two germline ends. The CDR3 totals 15 residues. Germline values: CDR1 SGDLS, CDR2 YYNGEE. The CDR3, as DNA: TGTGCCAGCAGCGCGGTGGCGGGGATCTCTTCCGAGCAGTACTTC. Amino acid sequence: CASSAVAGISSEQYF.

This clonotype was observed at least ten times. The rearrangement joins TRBV19 to TRBJ1-1; 7 bases are a match to TRBD1. In germline, CDR1 is LNHDA, CDR2 SQIVND (reference sequence). The CDR3 extends over 14 amino acids. V shed 5 bases, J shed 5 bases, and the junction held 8 bases outside the gene matches. CDR3 sequence reads: CASSGYRGGTEAFF. The CDR3 DNA is TGTGCCAGTAGTGGCTACAGGGGCGGTACTGAAGCTTTCTTT.

This clonotype was counted between two and nine times. This chain uses TRBV27 with TRBJ2-5; 12 nucleotides line up with TRBD1. Germline-derived CDR1 and CDR2 are MNHEY and SMNVEV (reference sequence). Germline trimming cut 5 bases from V and 3 bases from J; bases unmatched to any gene: 4. This CDR3 comprises 15 residues. The CDR3 nucleotides read TGTGCCAGCAGTCGGGACAGGGGGCGCGAAGAGACCCAGTACTTC. Protein sequence: CASSRDRGREETQYF.

This clonotype has ten or more counts. The chain employs TRBV27 and TRBJ2-5; possibly TRBD1 for D (6 bases). Germline V gene lookup returns CDR1 MNHEY and CDR2 SMNVEV (reference sequence). CDR3 size: 14 residues. Trimming shortened V by 5 bases and J by 5 bases, and 15 bases separated the two germline ends. This CDR3 is CASSRRGSVETQYF. As DNA, the CDR3 is TGTGCCAGCAGTCGAAGGGGGAGTGTGGAGACCCAGTACTTC.

This clonotype was seen ten or more times. The chain couples TRBV5-1 to TRBJ1-6, with 9 bases lining up with TRBD1. The CDR3 sequence is 15 residues long. Germline loops: CDR1 SGHRS, CDR2 YFSETQ. Germline trimming cut 4 bases from V and 6 bases from J; bases unmatched to any gene: 5. This chain's CDR3 is CASSPRDRANSPLHF. For the CDR3, the DNA is TGCGCCAGCAGCCCAAGGGACAGGGCTAATTCACCCCTCCACTTT.

This sequence joins TRBV19 and TRBJ2-2; no clear D. V shed 10 bases and J shed 12 bases, with 18 bases lying between them. The CDR3 totals 12 residues. From germline, CDR1 is LNHDA and CDR2 SQIVND (reference sequence). CDR3 region: CATLGPASKLFF. The CDR3 bases are TGTGCCACCCTCGGACCCGCAAGTAAGCTGTTTTTT. The entire variable domain, with the rest obtained from reference TRBV19 and TRBJ2-2, is as follows: DGGITQSPKYLFRKEGQNVTLSCEQNLNHDAMYWYRQDPGQGLRLIYYSQIVNDFQKGDIAEGYSVSREKKESFPLTVTSAQKNPTAFYLCATLGPASKLFFGEGSRLTVL.

This clonotype appeared many times. The V and J genes are TRBV6-1 and TRBJ1-4, with D tentatively TRBD1 (6 bases). Germline V gene sequence: CDR1 MNHNS, CDR2 SASEGT. V lost 5 bases and J 4 bases, leaving 8 bases between the germline ends. There are 13 residues in the CDR3. The CDR3 loop reads CASSRTVNEKLFF. In DNA, the CDR3 is TGTGCCAGCAGTCGGACAGTTAATGAAAAACTGTTTTTT.

This clonotype appeared many times. The chain links TRBV7-8 to TRBJ2-6; 8 bases agree with TRBD1. The V gene's germline CDR1 is SGHVS and CDR2 FQNEAQ. V was clipped by 4 bases and J by 1 base; unmatched bases: 3. The CDR3 consists of 16 residues. The CDR3 is CASSSGTGSGANVLTF. In nucleotides, the CDR3 is TGTGCCAGCAGCTCCGGGACAGGTTCTGGGGCCAACGTCCTGACTTTC. The whole variable domain, remainder taken from reference TRBV7-8 and TRBJ2-6, is GAGVSQSPRYKVAKRGQDVALRCDPISGHVSLFWYQQALGQGPEFLTYFQNEAQLDKSGLPSDRFFAERPEGSVSTLKIQRTQQEDSAVYLCASSSGTGSGANVLTFGAGSRLTVL.

The chain employs TRBV20-1 and TRBJ2-7; D remains unclear. Germline V gene lookup returns CDR1 DFQATT and CDR2 SNEGSKA (reference sequence). This CDR3 is built from 14 residues. Trimming pared 1 base from V and 0 bases from J, leaving 10 bases between. The CDR3 sequence is CSARGLLSSYEQYF. The CDR3, as DNA: TGCAGTGCTAGAGGTCTCCTGAGCTCCTACGAGCAGTACTTC.

This clonotype was seen ten or more times. The chain links TRBV5-1 to TRBJ1-2, with 12 bases that match TRBD1. The CDR3 runs 16 residues. CDR1 and CDR2 (germline): SGHRS, YFSETQ. Unmatched junction bases numbered 3, after V lost 0 bases and J lost 3 bases. In DNA, the CDR3 is TGCGCCAGCAGCTTGGAAGGGACAGGGGGCTACTATGGCTACACCTTC. Amino acids: CASSLEGTGGYYGYTF. The variable domain in full, completed from reference TRBV5-1 and TRBJ1-2, reads KAGVTQTPRYLIKTRGQQVTLSCSPISGHRSVSWYQQTPGQGLQFLFEYFSETQRNKGNFPGRFSGRQFSNSRSEMNVSTLELGDSALYLCASSLEGTGGYYGYTFGSGTRLTVV.

This clonotype was counted many times. The rearrangement links TRBV10-3 to TRBJ1-2; 9 positions match TRBD1. This CDR3 has 16 amino acids. With V trimmed by 4 bases and J by 1 base, 7 bases remained unmatched. Per germline, CDR1 ENHRY and CDR2 SYGVKD. The CDR3, as DNA: TGTGCCATCAGTGGTGCCGGGACAGGGCATAACTATGGCTACACCTTC. It encodes CAISGAGTGHNYGYTF.

The gene calls are TRBV4-1 and TRBJ1-6; D perhaps matches TRBD1 (6 bases). The germline V and J ends were trimmed by 1 base and 6 bases, with 13 bases remaining between them. The CDR3 loop spans 16 amino acids. Germline V CDR1 and CDR2: MGHRA, YSYEKL. In nucleotides, the CDR3 is TGCGCCAGCAGCCAAGGTCCAACAGGGACTAATTCACCCCTCCACTTT. Encoded protein: CASSQGPTGTNSPLHF.

This clonotype was detected many times. V is TRBV11-1 and J is TRBJ2-7, with TRBD1 matching over 11 bases. The trim removed 3 bases at V and 3 bases at J, leaving 4 bases unmatched. CDR3 length equals 15 residues. CDR1 and CDR2 from the germline V gene are SGHAT and FQDESV (reference sequence). Written as DNA, the CDR3 is TGTGCCAGCAGCTTGGACAGGGGGCCGGTCTACGAGCAGTACTTC. This translates into CASSLDRGPVYEQYF.

This clonotype was seen ten or more times. This chain links TRBV6-5 with TRBJ2-7; TRBD1 agrees at 7 bases. The germline V gene encodes CDR1 MNHEY and CDR2 SVGAGI. This CDR3 has 16 residues. The ends lost 1 base at V and 4 bases at J; junction bases unmatched: 10. The CDR3 protein is CASSYYLTGKRYEQYF. The CDR3 region has the DNA TGTGCCAGCAGTTACTACTTGACAGGGAAAAGGTACGAGCAGTACTTC.

The chain links TRBV20-1 to TRBJ1-6; possible D gene TRBD1, 6 bases. The V gene lost 4 bases and the J gene lost 9 bases, with 22 bases spanning the gap. CDR1 is DFQATT, CDR2 SNEGSKA, per germline (reference sequence). The CDR3 loop spans 16 amino acids. The CDR3 reads CSATLPGGGGGSPLHF. CDR3 DNA sequence: TGCAGTGCTACCCTCCCCGGCGGGGGAGGGGGTTCACCCCTCCACTTT.

This clonotype was detected a few times. The J gene is TRBJ1-6, the V gene TRBV4-3, with a weak D call TRBD1 (5 bases). The germline V gene has CDR1 LGHNA and CDR2 YSLEER. Trimming shortened V by 0 bases and J by 13 bases, and 25 bases separated the two germline ends. CDR3 length equals 18 residues. Here the CDR3 DNA reads TGCGCCAGCAGCCAAGAGTATTTGATGTCTTCGCGTGGGGGTCCCCTCCACTTT. It yields the protein CASSQEYLMSSRGGPLHF.

The chain is built from TRBV20-1 and TRBJ2-7, with D possibly matching TRBD2 (6 bases). Germline lookup yields CDR1 DFQATT and CDR2 SNEGSKA (reference sequence). The CDR3 consists of 14 residues. V shed 6 bases and J shed 2 bases, with 17 bases lying between them. The chain's CDR3 is CSASQGLGPYEQYF. As DNA, the CDR3 is TGCAGTGCCTCTCAGGGACTCGGCCCCTACGAGCAGTACTTC.

In this sample, this clonotype turned up a few times. The rearrangement joins TRBV19 to TRBJ2-2; D may be TRBD2 (6 bases). CDR1 and CDR2 (germline): LNHDA, SQIVND (reference sequence). The V end lost 5 bases, the J end lost 5 bases, and 12 bases lay between the germline ends. The CDR3 has 14 amino acids. The CDR3 DNA reads as TGTGCCAGTAGTGGGCCAGGGAGGACCGGGGAGCTGTTTTTT. Residues: CASSGPGRTGELFF.

A note on this clonotype: A much larger clone lies a single base off, so this may be a read error. The chain has TRBV27 and TRBJ1-2, with no clear D. The CDR3 spans 13 residues. The germline V gene encodes CDR1 MNHEY and CDR2 SMNVEV (reference sequence). CDR3 in amino acids: CASCFLNNYGYTF. The CDR3 DNA sequence: TGTGCCAGCTGTTTTCTCAACAACTATGGCTACACCTTC.

The gene calls are TRBV12-3 or TRBV12-4 and TRBJ1-5, with TRBD1 matching over 7 bases. The CDR3 totals 17 residues. The trim removed 0 bases at V and 7 bases at J, leaving 12 bases unmatched. CDR3 sequence (DNA): TGTGCCAGCAGTTTAGCCCTTTTCAAGGGGGCAGAGCAGCCCCAGCATTTT. Amino acid sequence: CASSLALFKGAEQPQHF.